This note documents a single T cell receptor beta chain sequence. Its matching antigen is unknown. The source of the sample is a study of vaccination effects on CD4 cells after COVID-19. Study-wide results and limits: Long after vaccination, the clones induced by infection and by vaccine shrank markedly in size.

Produced via immunoSEQ multiplex PCR; TCRdb's table is partial and in-frame only. Of 40,000 to 45,000 clones in the sample, around 77% were seen once. The CDR3 has 14 residues. Trimming pared 6 bases from V and 9 bases from J, leaving 16 bases between. Germline V gives CDR1 SGHDT, CDR2 YYEEEE. Viral peptide pools were used in the ViraFEST assay to expand antigen-specific CD4+ T cells, and sequencing came afterward. Culture proceeded for approximately nine days, and CD4+ T cells were then isolated. The healthy vaccine recipients, who had no prior SARS-CoV-2 infection, showed negative nucleocapsid antibodies. With roughly 9.5 ug/ml peptides and around 9.6 IU/ml IL-2, a few million PBMC per well were cultured.

V and J are TRBV5-6 and TRBJ1-6; the D is unclear. This receptor was taken from a human donor who received a COVID-19 vaccine. Material: CD4+ T cells from PBMCs cultured with SARS-CoV-2 spike peptides, obtained before COVID-19 vaccination. Here the CDR3 DNA reads TGTGCCAGCACCCGCTTGAGTATGGCTTCACCCCTCCACTTT. This codes for CASTRLSMASPLHF.